The source of this T cell receptor (beta chain) is a study of T cells in localized non-small cell lung cancer. Study-wide points: A median of around 60 clones ranked among the top 100 in tumor appeared in adjacent lung. Heterogeneity within the tumor remains possible, as just one region underwent sequencing.

V was clipped by 3 bases and J by 7 bases, with 8 bases between them. Germline-derived CDR1 and CDR2 are SGDLS and YYNGEE. This CDR3 spans 13 amino acids. Comment on this clone: Its antigen is undetermined.

TCRdb's copy holds only in-frame clones and misses some; the assay was immunoSEQ multiplex PCR. The repertoire includes about 41,000 clones, roughly 84% of them detected once, and roughly 8% sits in the top ten. The chain combines TRBV9 with TRBJ1-6; possibly TRBD1 for D (5 bases). Sequencing was performed on PBMCs, taken before any cancer treatment. The sequence derives from a man aged 35 to 69 with stage II lung adenocarcinoma. In DNA form, the CDR3 reads TGTGCCAGCAGCGCGACAGTCAATTCACCCCTCCACTTT. Its protein product is CASSATVNSPLHF.